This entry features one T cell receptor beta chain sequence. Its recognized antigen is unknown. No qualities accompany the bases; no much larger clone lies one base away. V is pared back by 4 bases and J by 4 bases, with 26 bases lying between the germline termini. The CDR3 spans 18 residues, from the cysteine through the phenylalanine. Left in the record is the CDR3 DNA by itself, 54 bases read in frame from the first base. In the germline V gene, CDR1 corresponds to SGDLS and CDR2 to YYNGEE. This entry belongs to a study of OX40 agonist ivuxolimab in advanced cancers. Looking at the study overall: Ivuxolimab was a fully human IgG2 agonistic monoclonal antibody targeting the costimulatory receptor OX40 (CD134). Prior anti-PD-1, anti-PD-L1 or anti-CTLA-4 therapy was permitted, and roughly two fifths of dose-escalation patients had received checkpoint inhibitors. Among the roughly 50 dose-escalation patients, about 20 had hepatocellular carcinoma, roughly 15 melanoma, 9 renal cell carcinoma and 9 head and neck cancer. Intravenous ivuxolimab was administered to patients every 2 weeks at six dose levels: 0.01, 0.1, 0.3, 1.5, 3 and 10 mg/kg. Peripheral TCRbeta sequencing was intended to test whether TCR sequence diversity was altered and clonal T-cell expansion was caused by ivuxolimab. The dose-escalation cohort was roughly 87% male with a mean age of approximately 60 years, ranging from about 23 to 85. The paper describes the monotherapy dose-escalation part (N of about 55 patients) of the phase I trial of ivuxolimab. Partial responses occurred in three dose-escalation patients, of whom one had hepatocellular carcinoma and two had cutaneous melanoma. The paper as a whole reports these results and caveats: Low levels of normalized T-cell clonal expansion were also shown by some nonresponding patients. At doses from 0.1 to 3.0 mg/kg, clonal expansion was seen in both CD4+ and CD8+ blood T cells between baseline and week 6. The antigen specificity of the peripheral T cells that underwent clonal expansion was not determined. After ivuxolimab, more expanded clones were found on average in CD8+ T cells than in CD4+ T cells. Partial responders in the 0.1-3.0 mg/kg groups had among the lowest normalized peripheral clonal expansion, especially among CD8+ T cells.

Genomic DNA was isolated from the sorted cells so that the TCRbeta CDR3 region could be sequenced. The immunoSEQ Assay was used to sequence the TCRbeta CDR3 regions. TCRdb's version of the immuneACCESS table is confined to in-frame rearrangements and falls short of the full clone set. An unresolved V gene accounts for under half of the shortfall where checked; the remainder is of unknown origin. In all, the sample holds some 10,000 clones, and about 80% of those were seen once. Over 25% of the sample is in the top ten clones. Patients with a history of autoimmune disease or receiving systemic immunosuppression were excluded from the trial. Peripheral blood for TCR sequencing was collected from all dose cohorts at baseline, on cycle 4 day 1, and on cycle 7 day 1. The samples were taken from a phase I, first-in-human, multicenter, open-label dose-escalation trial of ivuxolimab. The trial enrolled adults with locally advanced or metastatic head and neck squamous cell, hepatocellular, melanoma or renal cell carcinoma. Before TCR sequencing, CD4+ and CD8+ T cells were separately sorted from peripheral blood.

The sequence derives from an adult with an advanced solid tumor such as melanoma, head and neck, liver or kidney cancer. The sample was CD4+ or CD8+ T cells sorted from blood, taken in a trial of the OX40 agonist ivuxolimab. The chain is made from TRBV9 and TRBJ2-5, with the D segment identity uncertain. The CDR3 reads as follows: CASSRMLAATLEGETQYF. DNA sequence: TGTGCCAGCAGCCGTATGTTGGCCGCTACCTTGGAAGGAGAGACCCAGTACTTC.